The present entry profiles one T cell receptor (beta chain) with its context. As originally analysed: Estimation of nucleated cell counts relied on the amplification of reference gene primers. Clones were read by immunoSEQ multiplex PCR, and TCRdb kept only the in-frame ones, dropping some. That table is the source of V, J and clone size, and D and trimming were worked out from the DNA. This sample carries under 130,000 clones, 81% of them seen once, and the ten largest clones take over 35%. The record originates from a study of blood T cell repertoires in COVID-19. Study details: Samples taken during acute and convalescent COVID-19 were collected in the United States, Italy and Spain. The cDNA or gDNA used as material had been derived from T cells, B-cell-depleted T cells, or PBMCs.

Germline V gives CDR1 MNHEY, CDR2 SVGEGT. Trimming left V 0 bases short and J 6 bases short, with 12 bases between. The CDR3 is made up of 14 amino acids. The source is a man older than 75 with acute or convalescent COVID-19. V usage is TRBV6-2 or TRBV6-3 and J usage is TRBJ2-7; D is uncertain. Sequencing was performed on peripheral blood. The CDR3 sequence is CASSYSGSSPEQYF. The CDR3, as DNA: TGTGCCAGCAGTTACTCCGGGTCTTCACCCGAGCAGTACTTC.